What follows are 29 T cell receptor beta chains derived from one specimen sequenced in a study of T-cell reconstitution after alpha-beta-depleted transplantation in children. Preparation of the TCRbeta library used unique molecular identifiers. TCRdb processed the PCR reads anew with MiXCR; each CDR3 protein has one entry. The profile shows approximately 500,000 distinct CDR3 sequences, more than 20% of them singletons. The sequencing here drew on PBMCs, taken before TCRalphabeta/CD19-depleted stem cell transplant. The receptors were sampled from a boy in the first two years of life with Wiskott-Aldrich syndrome, due to receive a stem cell transplant.

The chain combines TRBV24-1 with TRBJ2-1, with TRBD2 matching 9 bases. Germline V gives CDR1 KGHDR, CDR2 SFDVKD. V lost 3 bases, J lost 2 bases, and 4 bases stayed unmatched. The CDR3 runs to 16 residues. CDR3 sequence reads: CATSDKAGGAYNEQFF. Here the CDR3 DNA reads TGTGCCACCAGTGATAAGGCGGGAGGGGCCTACAATGAGCAGTTCTTC.

The chain couples TRBV7-9 to TRBJ2-7, with TRBD1 matching over 10 bases. Germline V gene lookup returns CDR1 SEHNR and CDR2 FQNEAQ (reference sequence). The CDR3 has 17 residues. J lost 6 bases, V lost 5 bases, and 16 bases had no gene match. The CDR3 is CASSPTTLGQGIGEQYF. The CDR3 nucleotides read TGTGCCAGCAGCCCTACTACGCTGGGACAGGGGATCGGCGAGCAGTACTTC.

This clonotype was detected a few times. The rearrangement links TRBV2 to TRBJ1-5; D gene uncertain. The CDR3 is made up of 16 amino acids. The ends were cut back, 5 bases at V and 0 bases at J, with 14 bases in the middle. The germline V gene encodes CDR1 SNHLY and CDR2 FYNNEI. The CDR3 nucleotides are TGTGCCAGCAGTAAAAGGCGGGATGATAGCAATCAGCCCCAGCATTTT. Its protein is CASSKRRDDSNQPQHF.

This clonotype was counted only a few times. The CDR3 DNA sequence: TGCAGTGCCTCAGGACTCGCAGATACGCAGTATTTT. It is translated as CSASGLADTQYF. The J gene is TRBJ2-3, the V gene TRBV20-1, with D tentatively TRBD2 (5 bases). This CDR3 has 12 residues. V gave up 6 bases and J gave up 4 bases, with 11 bases separating them. Per the germline V gene, CDR1 is DFQATT and CDR2 is SNEGSKA (reference sequence).

The J gene is TRBJ1-1, the V gene TRBV25-1; D not certain. V was shortened by 4 bases and J by 7 bases, with 13 bases between the two germline ends. Germline loops: CDR1 MGHDK, CDR2 SYGVNS. The length of the CDR3 is 13 residues. The CDR3 nucleotides are TGTGCCAGCAGTGGGTTAGGGTACGGTGAAGCTTTCTTT. This translates into CASSGLGYGEAFF.

The rearrangement joins TRBV4-2 to TRBJ2-1; TRBD2 aligns across 13 bases. CDR3 size: 18 residues. The ends lost 0 bases at V and 3 bases at J; junction bases unmatched: 5. Germline CDR1 and CDR2: LGHNA and YNFKEQ. The CDR3 region has the DNA TGTGCCAGCAGCCAAGACCCCGGGACTAGCGGGAACTACAATGAGCAGTTCTTC. Translated, it gives CASSQDPGTSGNYNEQFF.

The genes are TRBV11-2 and TRBJ1-3, with D tentatively TRBD1 (5 bases). The ends were cut back, 3 bases at V and 0 bases at J, with 9 bases in the middle. CDR3 length equals 15 residues. Germline CDR1 reads SGHAT; CDR2 reads FQNNGV. CDR3 residues: CASSFAGLSGNTIYF. CDR3 sequence (DNA): TGTGCCAGCAGCTTTGCAGGGCTCTCTGGAAACACCATATATTTT.

The table lists this clonotype with a few counts. The J gene is TRBJ2-5, the V gene TRBV12-5; unclear D gene. The CDR3 runs to 12 residues. The V and J ends lost 1 base and 3 bases respectively, with 3 bases between them. Germline V lookup: CDR1 LGHNT, CDR2 FRNRAP. In DNA form, the CDR3 reads TGTGCTAGTGGTTTGGAAGAAGAGACCCAGTACTTC. Amino acid sequence: CASGLEEETQYF.

This clonotype occurred a few times. The rearrangement uses TRBV5-1 and TRBJ2-5; a weak D match, TRBD1 (5 bases). V lost 2 bases, J lost 0 bases, and 8 bases lay in between. The germline V gene has CDR1 SGHRS and CDR2 YFSETQ. The CDR3 extends over 14 amino acids. The chain's CDR3 is CASSFTDNQETQYF. The DNA for the CDR3 is TGCGCCAGCAGCTTCACGGACAACCAAGAGACCCAGTACTTC.

In this sample, this clonotype turned up a few times. This chain uses TRBV20-1 with TRBJ2-3, with TRBD2 matching over 14 bases. This CDR3 contains 16 residues. CDR1 is DFQATT, CDR2 SNEGSKA, per germline (reference sequence). The V segment lost 3 bases and the J segment 7 bases; nucleotides outside the gene matches: 9. In DNA form, the CDR3 reads TGCAGTGCTAGTTACCTGGGACTAGCGGGAGACTATACGCAGTATTTT. Residues: CSASYLGLAGDYTQYF.

V gene TRBV30 combines with J gene TRBJ2-5; possibly TRBD1 for D (6 bases). This CDR3 has 14 residues. The V gene's germline CDR1 is GTSNPN and CDR2 SVGIG (reference sequence). V dropped 0 bases and J dropped 4 bases, with 12 bases sitting between them. This chain's CDR3 is CAWSVGHPGETQYF. CDR3 coding DNA: TGTGCCTGGAGTGTGGGACACCCTGGAGAGACCCAGTACTTC.

This clonotype was picked up a small number of times. J is TRBJ2-1 and V is TRBV29-1, with D perhaps matching TRBD1 or TRBD2 (5 bases each). The germline gives CDR1 SQVTM, CDR2 ANQGSEA. The V end lost 4 bases, the J end lost 6 bases, and 13 bases lay between the germline ends. The CDR3 runs to 13 residues. CDR3 sequence (DNA): TGCAGCGTTGTCCCTCGTGGGGGCAATGAGCAGTTCTTC. Translation gives CSVVPRGGNEQFF.

This clonotype was counted a few times. This rearrangement joins TRBV5-5 to TRBJ1-1; D ambiguous. Germline V gene sequence: CDR1 SGHKS, CDR2 YYEKEE (reference sequence). Deletions cut 4 bases from V and 2 bases from J, with 21 bases between. The CDR3 runs 17 residues. CDR3 sequence (DNA): TGTGCCAGCAGCCCCAAACCGATGCGGTGGGCCAACACTGAAGCTTTCTTT. It translates to CASSPKPMRWANTEAFF.

This chain's CDR3 is CASSSRTSGRRFF. In DNA, the CDR3 is TGTGCCAGCAGTTCGCGTACTAGCGGGAGAAGGTTCTTC. The chain joins TRBV6-5 to TRBJ2-1, with 11 bases that match TRBD2. V shed 4 bases and J 15 bases; nucleotides not matched to a gene: 8. Germline values: CDR1 MNHEY, CDR2 SVGAGI. The CDR3 loop spans 13 amino acids.

This chain connects TRBV6-1 to TRBJ2-1; D unclear. This CDR3 is 16 amino acids long. V was pared by 4 bases and J by 0 bases, with 13 bases between. Germline CDR1 and CDR2: MNHNS and SASEGT. Here the CDR3 reads CASSVAVLSSYNEQFF. As DNA, the CDR3 is TGTGCCAGCAGTGTGGCAGTCCTGAGCTCCTACAATGAGCAGTTCTTC.

As for this clonotype: The junction and the germline gene differ at one end; a read error may be behind it. V usage is TRBV15 and J usage is TRBJ2-1, with 15 bases aligning to TRBD2. There are 16 residues in the CDR3. Germline V gives CDR1 LNHNV, CDR2 YYDKDF (reference sequence). The CDR3 loop reads CVTSRGTSGRLDEQFF. The CDR3 DNA follows: TGTGTCACCAGCAGAGGGACTAGCGGGAGGTTGGATGAGCAGTTCTTC.

The sample holds a few counts of this clonotype. The chain is built from TRBV5-1 and TRBJ2-2, with a weak D call TRBD2 (6 bases). Germline V gives CDR1 SGHRS, CDR2 YFSETQ. The CDR3 sequence is 16 residues long. V was pared by 1 base and J by 0 bases, with 10 bases between. The CDR3 region has the DNA TGCGCCAGCAGCTTGCGGCTAGCGTCGAACACCGGGGAGCTGTTTTTT. It is translated as CASSLRLASNTGELFF.

V and J are TRBV5-6 and TRBJ2-1, with D perhaps matching TRBD1 or TRBD2 (6 bases each). The CDR3 runs to 15 residues. V was shortened by 2 bases and J by 5 bases, with 14 bases between the two germline ends. Germline assignment: CDR1 SGHDT and CDR2 YYEEEE. The CDR3 here is CASSFRGGLDNEQFF. As DNA, the CDR3 is TGTGCCAGCAGCTTCAGAGGGGGGCTCGACAATGAGCAGTTCTTC.

The chain is built from TRBV25-1 and TRBJ2-2; TRBD2 aligns across 10 bases. The CDR3 is made up of 17 amino acids. Trimming took 4 bases from V and 7 from J; bases not matched to a gene: 12. CDR1 is MGHDK, CDR2 SYGVNS, per germline. The CDR3 sequence: CASSAGLAKEHGGELFF. The CDR3 bases are TGTGCCAGCAGTGCGGGACTAGCGAAAGAACACGGCGGGGAGCTGTTTTTT.

This clonotype has only a few counts. The rearrangement joins TRBV18 to TRBJ2-5, with D unresolved. CDR1 KGHSH and CDR2 LQKENI come from the germline V gene. The CDR3 is 14 amino acids. Trimming stripped 1 base from V and 7 bases from J, with 13 bases between. CDR3 nucleotide sequence: TGTGCCAGCTCACCACGGGATGGGTTCGGGACCCAGTACTTC. Its translation is CASSPRDGFGTQYF.

This clonotype showed up just a few times. This chain uses TRBV5-4 with TRBJ2-5; a weak D match, TRBD2 (7 bases). CDR3 size: 14 residues. Trimming removed 3 bases at V and 1 base at J, with 10 bases between. In germline, CDR1 is SGHNT, CDR2 YYREEE (reference sequence). This CDR3 reads CASSWGGPQETQYF. CDR3 bases: TGTGCCAGCAGCTGGGGGGGCCCCCAAGAGACCCAGTACTTC.

The V call is TRBV28, the J call TRBJ2-3; 9 bases agree with TRBD2. V was clipped by 6 bases and J by 4 bases; unmatched bases: 8. In germline, CDR1 is MDHEN, CDR2 SYDVKM. This CDR3 comprises 15 residues. This CDR3 reads CASRGREGLADTQYF. The DNA for the CDR3 is TGTGCCAGCAGAGGGCGGGAGGGCCTCGCAGATACGCAGTATTTT.

This clonotype showed up just a few times. V usage is TRBV10-3 and J usage is TRBJ2-2; 8 positions match TRBD1. The germline gives CDR1 ENHRY, CDR2 SYGVKD. The CDR3 consists of 17 residues. V gave up 0 bases and J gave up 0 bases; unmatched junction bases: 3. In DNA, the CDR3 is TGTGCCATCAGTGAGTCTGGACAGGGCTCGAACACCGGGGAGCTGTTTTTT. Translating it yields CAISESGQGSNTGELFF.

This chain connects TRBV25-1 to TRBJ1-6, with D possibly matching TRBD1 (5 bases). The CDR3 runs to 14 residues. V lost 4 bases, J lost 4 bases, and 8 bases lay in between. CDR1 is MGHDK, CDR2 SYGVNS, per germline. DNA for the CDR3: TGTGCCAGCAGTGGGGGCGCGTATAATTCACCCCTCCACTTT. Translating it yields CASSGGAYNSPLHF.

With regard to this clonotype: A junction boundary mismatches the germline segment, possibly from a read error. This rearrangement joins TRBV5-1 to TRBJ2-7; the D call may be TRBD1 or TRBD2 (5 bases each). The CDR3 runs to 15 residues. Germline V gives CDR1 SGHRS, CDR2 YFSETQ. The CDR3 coding sequence is TGCGCCAGCAGCTTGGGGGACGGCAGCTCCTACGAGCAGTACTTT. Protein sequence: CASSLGDGSSYEQYF.

The J gene is TRBJ1-2, the V gene TRBV4-2; possible D gene TRBD1, 5 bases. The germline V gene encodes CDR1 LGHNA and CDR2 YNFKEQ. Trimming pared 4 bases from V and 4 bases from J, leaving 13 bases between. The CDR3 length is 14 residues. In nucleotides, the CDR3 is TGTGCCAGCAGCCGAGAGGGGACTACCTATGGCTACACCTTC. The encoded protein is CASSREGTTYGYTF.

The chain is built from TRBV5-5 and TRBJ1-5; 10 positions agree with TRBD1. Germline CDR1 is SGHKS and CDR2 is YYEKEE (reference sequence). The V gene end was trimmed by 4 bases and the J gene end by 9 bases; junction bases not matched to a gene: 4. CDR3 length equals 13 residues. The CDR3 loop is CASSRQGARPQHF. The CDR3 DNA reads TGTGCCAGCAGCCGACAGGGGGCTAGGCCCCAGCATTTT.

This clonotype was seen a handful of times. The chain links TRBV5-5 to TRBJ2-7; D not resolved. This CDR3 contains 13 residues. The V and J ends lost 2 bases and 2 bases respectively, with 8 bases between them. CDR1 and CDR2 (germline): SGHKS, YYEKEE (reference sequence). The CDR3 bases are TGTGCCAGCAGCTTTCGTGCCGCCTACGAGCAGTACTTC. This gives the protein CASSFRAAYEQYF.

This clonotype was picked up a small number of times. The V and J genes are TRBV20-1 and TRBJ2-7; no reliable D call. V dropped 4 bases and J dropped 3 bases, with 16 bases sitting between them. From germline, CDR1 is DFQATT and CDR2 SNEGSKA (reference sequence). The CDR3 is 14 amino acids. The CDR3 here is CSAIRRTAGYEQYF. In nucleotides, the CDR3 is TGCAGTGCTATACGCCGAACAGCTGGCTACGAGCAGTACTTC.